A single sample is the source of the 5 T cell receptor beta chains below, sequenced in a study of response to subunit inactivated influenza vaccine. TCRdb processed the RT-PCR reads anew with MiXCR; each CDR3 protein has one entry. The sample carries under 850,000 distinct CDR3 sequences, approximately 17% recorded once. Sequences were derived from PBMCs from blood, sampled about 5 days after vaccination. The source is a man aged 45-60 years who received an inactivated influenza vaccine.

On this clonotype: One junction end disagrees with the germline gene, perhaps due to a read error. The CDR3 loop is CASTLAGASSYNEQFF. The CDR3, as DNA: TGTGCCAGCACCTTAGCGGGAGCCAGCTCCTACAATGAGCAGTTCTTC. This sequence joins TRBV7-8 and TRBJ2-1; 9 positions agree with TRBD2. The germline V gene encodes CDR1 SGHVS and CDR2 FQNEAQ. The CDR3 sequence is 16 residues long.

The chain carries TRBV4-2 and TRBJ1-6; D unclear. CDR1 LGHNA and CDR2 YNFKEQ come from the germline V gene. The ends were cut back, 0 bases at V and 6 bases at J, with 3 bases in the middle. The CDR3 has 13 residues. The CDR3 loop reads CASSQEVNSPLHF. CDR3 nucleotide sequence: TGTGCCAGCAGCCAAGAAGTTAATTCACCCCTCCACTTT.

In this sample, this clonotype turned up once. The gene calls are TRBV9 and TRBJ2-1, with D maybe TRBD2 (6 bases). V was pared by 4 bases and J by 0 bases, with 11 bases between. From germline, CDR1 is SGDLS and CDR2 YYNGEE. The CDR3 loop spans 15 amino acids. CDR3 in amino acids: CASSLSGHSYNEQFF. CDR3 DNA: TGTGCCAGCAGCTTAAGCGGGCACTCCTACAATGAGCAGTTCTTC.

The chain links TRBV5-5 to TRBJ2-1; 9 bases are a match to TRBD1. The CDR3 is 15 amino acids. The germline V gene has CDR1 SGHKS and CDR2 YYEKEE (reference sequence). J was trimmed by 2 bases and V by 2 bases; bases with no gene match: 2. For the CDR3, the DNA is TGTGCCAGCAGCTTAACAGGGGGCGCCTACAATGAGCAGTTCTTC. Translating gives CASSLTGGAYNEQFF.

This clonotype was counted between two and nine times. The chain carries TRBV20-1 and TRBJ2-7, with 7 bases fitting TRBD2. Germline V gene data show CDR1 as DFQATT and CDR2 as SNEGSKA (reference sequence). The J segment lost 2 bases and the V segment lost 4 bases, leaving 8 bases of the junction unmatched. There are 14 residues in the CDR3. CDR3 protein: CSATLAGDTYEQYF. Here the CDR3 DNA reads TGCAGTGCTACCCTGGCGGGAGACACCTACGAGCAGTACTTC.